This T cell receptor (beta chain) was retrieved from a study of cytotoxic CD8 clonotypes in ibrutinib-treated CLL. In germline, CDR1 is PRHDT, CDR2 FYEKMQ (reference sequence). The CDR3 loop spans 15 amino acids. V gave up 3 bases and J gave up 4 bases; unmatched junction bases: 6. Libraries were prepared by immunoSEQ multiplex PCR; TCRdb keeps only in-frame clonotypes and omits some of them. Found here are around 250,000 clones, 60% to 75% of them singletons; the top ten hold approximately 15%. This TCR was sampled from a human donor with chronic lymphocytic leukemia. This sequence joins TRBV13 and TRBJ1-2, with 9 bases fitting TRBD1. Sequenced material: PBMCs, taken after 24 months of ibrutinib treatment. The CDR3 protein is CASSFRDRVGYGYTF. CDR3 in DNA: TGTGCCAGCAGCTTCCGGGACAGGGTAGGCTATGGCTACACCTTC.